The rows below give T cell receptor beta chains drawn from one sample of a study of monozygotic twins with cystic fibrosis. Clones were read by immunoSEQ multiplex PCR, and TCRdb kept only the in-frame ones, dropping some. The sample gives tens of thousands of clones, around 93% of which show up once; approximately 0.28% is in the top ten. Input material: blood. These receptors came from a girl aged 2-15 years with cystic fibrosis. CDR3s include the opening cysteine and the closing phenylalanine or tryptophan. The D gene is left open where the match is weak. Not every row has a clone size; where given, it reads once, few, many or a size class.

TRBJ1-1 | - | TRBV11-3 | 14 | TRBD1 | CASSAQGADTEAFF | TGTGCCAGCAGCGCACAGGGGGCGGACACTGAAGCTTTCTTT
TRBJ2-3 | - | TRBV2 | 17 | - | CASSGVASGWGTDTQYF | TGTGCCAGCAGTGGCGTGGCCTCAGGTTGGGGGACAGATACGCAGTATTTT
TRBJ1-1 | few | TRBV7-9 | 11 | TRBD1 | CASTDRGGGFF | TGTGCCAGCACCGACAGGGGCGGAGGTTTCTTT
TRBJ2-7 | - | TRBV28 | 11 | TRBD1 | CASSPGQGGYF | TGTGCCAGCAGTCCCGGACAGGGGGGGTACTTC
TRBJ1-2 | once | TRBV4-3 | 16 | TRBD1 | CASSPARQGDSHGYTF | TGCGCCAGCAGCCCAGCTCGACAGGGGGACTCCCATGGCTACACCTTC
TRBJ1-6 | - | TRBV28 | 14 | - | CASSLKLAGMKLHF | TGTGCCAGCAGTTTAAAGTTAGCAGGGATGAAGCTCCACTTT
TRBJ2-5 | - | TRBV7-9 | 15 | TRBD2 | CASGEASGVQETQYF | TGTGCCAGCGGGGAGGCTAGCGGGGTTCAAGAGACCCAGTACTTC
TRBJ2-7 | - | TRBV18 | 16 | - | CASSPMALQNVDEQYF | TGTGCCAGCTCACCAATGGCTTTGCAGAACGTTGACGAGCAGTACTTC
TRBJ1-2 | - | TRBV4-3 | 18 | - | CASSQDVEGSGANYGYTF | TGCGCCAGCAGCCAAGATGTGGAGGGAAGCGGGGCTAACTATGGCTACACCTTC
TRBJ1-1 | - | TRBV27 | 12 | - | CASSSGPNEAFF | TGTGCCAGCAGCTCCGGGCCAAATGAAGCTTTCTTT
TRBJ1-5 | - | TRBV5-6 | 17 | - | CASSGGAGAPKHQPQHF | TGTGCCAGCAGCGGGGGTGCGGGGGCCCCGAAGCATCAGCCCCAGCATTTT
TRBJ1-2 | - | TRBV6-5 | 15 | - | CASSPTPNPNYGYTF | TGTGCCAGCAGTCCAACACCTAACCCAAACTATGGCTACACCTTC
TRBJ2-7 | - | TRBV28 | 10 | - | CASSSHEQYF | TGTGCCAGTTCCTCCCACGAGCAGTACTTC
TRBJ1-2 | - | TRBV6-4 | 15 | - | CASSPGLAEDYGYTF | TGTGCCAGCAGTCCCGGACTGGCGGAGGACTATGGCTACACCTTC
TRBJ1-2 | - | TRBV21-1 | 19 | - | CASSAQEKWTGHGGCGYTF | TGTGCCAGCAGCGCTCAAGAAAAATGGACAGGGCATGGAGGTTGCGGCTACACCTTC
TRBJ2-7 | - | TRBV11-2 | 15 | - | CASSKSAGSSYEQYF | TGTGCCAGCAGCAAATCTGCGGGATCCTCCTACGAGCAGTACTTC
TRBJ1-5 | - | TRBV6-5 | 14 | TRBD1 | CASSARTGNQPQHF | TGTGCCAGCAGCGCGAGGACAGGGAATCAGCCCCAGCATTTT
TRBJ2-1 | - | TRBV5-1 | 13 | - | CASSLSGTVGQFF | TGCGCCAGCAGCTTGTCTGGGACGGTTGGGCAGTTCTTC
TRBJ1-3 | - | TRBV2 | 14 | - | CASSEEGPGNTIYF | TGTGCCAGCAGTGAGGAGGGTCCAGGAAACACCATATATTTT
TRBJ2-3 | - | TRBV7-9 | 18 | TRBD2 | CASSLGLAGGLGTDTQYF | TGTGCCAGCAGCCTCGGACTAGCGGGGGGGCTGGGCACAGATACGCAGTATTTT
TRBJ1-2 | - | TRBV7-2 | 15 | - | CASSVVGDTNYGYTF | TGTGCCAGCAGCGTAGTGGGGGACACCAACTATGGCTACACCTTC
TRBJ2-1 | - | TRBV10-3 | 15 | TRBD2 | CAISTLGLGQNEQFF | TGTGCCATCAGTACCCTTGGACTAGGCCAAAATGAGCAGTTCTTC
TRBJ1-2 | - | TRBV7-2 | 15 | TRBD1 | CASSLRGGADYGYTF | TGTGCCAGCAGCTTAAGAGGGGGCGCGGACTATGGCTACACCTTC
TRBJ1-2 | - | TRBV5-1 | 16 | - | CASSSGPGEGNYGYTF | TGCGCCAGCAGCTCCGGACCCGGCGAGGGAAACTATGGCTACACCTTC
TRBJ2-5 | - | TRBV7-8 | 14 | - | CASSLTGLGETQYF | TGTGCCAGCAGCTTAACAGGCCTAGGGGAGACCCAGTACTTC
TRBJ1-6 | - | TRBV30 | 15 | - | CAWTDGNYYNSPLHF | TGTGCCTGGACCGATGGCAATTACTATAATTCACCCCTCCACTTT
TRBJ2-1 | - | TRBV5-6 | 14 | - | CASSLGLEYNEQFF | TGTGCCAGCAGCTTGGGACTGGAATACAATGAGCAGTTCTTC
TRBJ2-7 | - | TRBV11-3 | 16 | TRBD1 | CASSLEGRTGSLCQYF | TGTGCCAGCAGCTTAGAGGGGCGGACAGGATCATTGTGTCAGTACTTC
TRBJ1-1 | - | TRBV7-2 | 16 | - | CASSLWGSGVNTEAFF | TGTGCCAGCAGCTTATGGGGTTCGGGGGTGAACACTGAAGCTTTCTTT
TRBJ1-6 | few | TRBV5-4 | 14 | TRBD1 | CASSQETGRGTLHF | TGTGCCAGCAGCCAAGAGACAGGGAGGGGTACCCTCCACTTT
TRBJ2-5 | - | TRBV7-7 | 15 | - | CASSLYGRPQETQYF | TGTGCCAGCAGCTTATACGGAAGACCCCAAGAGACCCAGTACTTC
TRBJ1-1 | - | TRBV4-3 | 17 | TRBD1 | CASSQENQGALETEAFF | TGCGCCAGCAGCCAAGAGAACCAGGGGGCGTTGGAAACTGAAGCTTTCTTT
TRBJ1-1 | - | TRBV30 | 14 | TRBD1 | CAWSPGQGNTEAFF | TGTGCCTGGAGTCCGGGACAGGGAAACACTGAAGCTTTCTTT